The T cell receptor beta chain described here comes from a study of T cells expressing NK-cell markers. Study as a whole: According to the study, TCR beta repertoires originated from sorted CD3+CD56+NKG2C+, CD3+CD56+NKG2C- and CD3+CD56-NKG2C+ T cells.

A word on this clonotype: Its antigen is as yet unknown.

General study results and limits: Once again these clonotypes came out on top in the CD3+CD56-NKG2C+ fraction of a few donors.

TCRdb re-called the 5' RACE reads; one entry per CDR3 protein, DNA not given. This sample's table has a few hundred thousand distinct CDR3 sequences. This sequence originates from a man aged 18-69 years in good health. The sample consisted of blood T cells: a sorted CD56 or NKG2C T cell subset, CD4+ or CD8+ T cells, or bulk PBMC T cells (not recorded which).

The CDR3 loop is CASSSAGGISYNEQFF. The chain uses TRBV6-5 and TRBJ2-1; TCRdb returns TRBD2, unconfirmable since there is no DNA. CDR3 length: 16 residues. CDR1 MNHEY and CDR2 SVGAGI come from the germline V gene.